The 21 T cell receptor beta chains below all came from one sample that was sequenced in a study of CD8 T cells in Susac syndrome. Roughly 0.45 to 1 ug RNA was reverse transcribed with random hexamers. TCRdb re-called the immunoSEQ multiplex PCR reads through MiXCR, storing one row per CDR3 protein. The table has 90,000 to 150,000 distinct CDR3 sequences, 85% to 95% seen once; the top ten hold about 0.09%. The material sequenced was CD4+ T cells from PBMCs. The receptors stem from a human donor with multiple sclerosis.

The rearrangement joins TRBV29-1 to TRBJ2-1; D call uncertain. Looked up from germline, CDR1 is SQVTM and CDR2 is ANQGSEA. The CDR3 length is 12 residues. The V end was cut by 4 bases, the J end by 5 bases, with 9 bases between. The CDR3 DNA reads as TGCAGCGTTGTAACAGCCAACAATGAGCAGTTCTTC. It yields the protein CSVVTANNEQFF.

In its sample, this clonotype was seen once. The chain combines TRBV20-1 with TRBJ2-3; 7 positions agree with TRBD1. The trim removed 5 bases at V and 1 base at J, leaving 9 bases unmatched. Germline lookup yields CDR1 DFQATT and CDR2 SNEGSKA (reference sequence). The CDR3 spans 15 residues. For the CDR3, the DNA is TGCAGTGCTGGTCACGGGACAGTGGGCACAGATACGCAGTATTTT. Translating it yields CSAGHGTVGTDTQYF.

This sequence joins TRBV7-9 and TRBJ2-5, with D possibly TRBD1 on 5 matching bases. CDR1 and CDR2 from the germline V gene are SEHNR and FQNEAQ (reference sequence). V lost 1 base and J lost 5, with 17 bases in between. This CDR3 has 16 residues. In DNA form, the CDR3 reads TGTGCCAGCAGCTTAGATTTAGCTGGGGCCGGCGAGACCCAGTACTTC. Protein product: CASSLDLAGAGETQYF.

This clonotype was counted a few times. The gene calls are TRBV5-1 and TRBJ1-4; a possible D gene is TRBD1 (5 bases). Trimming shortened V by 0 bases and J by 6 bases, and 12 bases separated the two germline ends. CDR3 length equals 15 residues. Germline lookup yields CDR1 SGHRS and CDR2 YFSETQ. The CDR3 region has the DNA TGCGCCAGCAGCTTGGGAGGACAAGGGGATGAAAAACTGTTTTTT. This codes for CASSLGGQGDEKLFF.

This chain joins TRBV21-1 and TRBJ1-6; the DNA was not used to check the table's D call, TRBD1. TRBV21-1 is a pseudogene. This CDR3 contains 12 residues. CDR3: CASSSRGSPLHF. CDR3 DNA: TGTGCCAGCAGCTCCCGGGGGTCACCCCTCCACTTT.

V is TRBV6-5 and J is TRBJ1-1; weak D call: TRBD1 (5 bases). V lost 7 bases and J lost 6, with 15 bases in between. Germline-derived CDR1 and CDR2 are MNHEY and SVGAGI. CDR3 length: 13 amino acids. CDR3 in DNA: TGTGCCAGCAAACGGGGGGTGTTATCTGAAGCTTTCTTT. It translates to CASKRGVLSEAFF.

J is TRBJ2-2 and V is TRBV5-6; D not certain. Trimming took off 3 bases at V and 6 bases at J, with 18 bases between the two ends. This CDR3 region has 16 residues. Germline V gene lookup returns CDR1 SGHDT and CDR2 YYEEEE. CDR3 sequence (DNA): TGTGCCAGCAGCTCCGGGTTTCCCTTACAACCCGGGGAGCTGTTTTTT. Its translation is CASSSGFPLQPGELFF.

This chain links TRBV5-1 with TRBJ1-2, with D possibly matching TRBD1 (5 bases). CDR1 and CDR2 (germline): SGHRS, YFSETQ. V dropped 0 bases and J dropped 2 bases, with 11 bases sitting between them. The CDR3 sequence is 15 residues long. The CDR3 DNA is TGCGCCAGCAGCTTGGGTACAGGAGAAAACTATGGCTACACCTTC. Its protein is CASSLGTGENYGYTF.

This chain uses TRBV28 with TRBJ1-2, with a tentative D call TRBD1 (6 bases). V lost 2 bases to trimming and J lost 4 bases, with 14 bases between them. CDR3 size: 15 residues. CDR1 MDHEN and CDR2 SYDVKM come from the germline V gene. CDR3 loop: CASSLRGLSAYGYTF. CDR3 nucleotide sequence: TGTGCCAGCAGTTTACGGGGGCTATCTGCCTATGGCTACACCTTC.

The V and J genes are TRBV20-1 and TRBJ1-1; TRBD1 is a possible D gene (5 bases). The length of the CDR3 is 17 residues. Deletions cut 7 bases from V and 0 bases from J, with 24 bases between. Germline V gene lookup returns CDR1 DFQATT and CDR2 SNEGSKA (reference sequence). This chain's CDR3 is CSVPSSRDGAMNTEAFF. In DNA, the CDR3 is TGCAGTGTCCCCTCTAGTAGGGACGGGGCAATGAACACTGAAGCTTTCTTT.

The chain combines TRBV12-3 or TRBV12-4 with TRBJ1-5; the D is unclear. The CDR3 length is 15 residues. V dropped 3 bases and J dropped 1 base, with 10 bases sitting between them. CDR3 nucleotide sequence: TGTGCCAGCAGTTTGGGGTTGGGAAGCAATCAGCCCCAGCATTTT. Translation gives CASSLGLGSNQPQHF.

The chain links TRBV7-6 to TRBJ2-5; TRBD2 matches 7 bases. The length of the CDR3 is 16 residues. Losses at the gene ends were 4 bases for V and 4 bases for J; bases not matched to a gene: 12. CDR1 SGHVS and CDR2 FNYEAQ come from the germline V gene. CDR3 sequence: CASSSLLASRGETQYF. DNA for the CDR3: TGTGCCAGCAGCTCGCTACTAGCGTCTAGGGGAGAGACCCAGTACTTC.

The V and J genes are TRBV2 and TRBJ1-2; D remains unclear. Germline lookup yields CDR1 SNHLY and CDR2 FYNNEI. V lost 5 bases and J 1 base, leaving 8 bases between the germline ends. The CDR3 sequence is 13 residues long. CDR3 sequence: CASSLGSNYGYTF. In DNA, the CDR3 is TGTGCCAGCAGTCTCGGGAGTAACTATGGCTACACCTTC.

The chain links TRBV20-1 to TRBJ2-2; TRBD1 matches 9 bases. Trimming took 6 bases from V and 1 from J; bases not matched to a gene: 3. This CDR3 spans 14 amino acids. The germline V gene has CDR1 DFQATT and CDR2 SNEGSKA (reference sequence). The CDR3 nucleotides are TGCAGTGCGCCGGACAGGGGGAACACCGGGGAGCTGTTTTTT. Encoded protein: CSAPDRGNTGELFF.

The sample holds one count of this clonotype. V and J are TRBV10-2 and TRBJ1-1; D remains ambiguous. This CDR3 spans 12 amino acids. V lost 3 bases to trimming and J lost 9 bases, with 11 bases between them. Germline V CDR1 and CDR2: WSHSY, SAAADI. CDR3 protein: CASSDSGRKAFF. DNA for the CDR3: TGCGCCAGCAGTGATTCGGGGAGGAAAGCTTTCTTT.

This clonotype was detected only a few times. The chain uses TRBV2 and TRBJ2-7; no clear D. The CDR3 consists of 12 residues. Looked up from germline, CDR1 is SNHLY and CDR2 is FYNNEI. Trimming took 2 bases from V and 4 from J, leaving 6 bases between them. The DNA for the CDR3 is TGTGCCAGCAGTGAACAGGAGTACGAGCAGTACTTC. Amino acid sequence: CASSEQEYEQYF.

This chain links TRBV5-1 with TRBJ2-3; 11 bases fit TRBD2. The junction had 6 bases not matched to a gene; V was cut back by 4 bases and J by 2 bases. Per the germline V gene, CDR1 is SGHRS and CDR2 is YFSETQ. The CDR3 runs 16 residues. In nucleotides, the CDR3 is TGCGCCAGCAGCCCGCCGACTAGCGGGGCCACAGATACGCAGTATTTT. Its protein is CASSPPTSGATDTQYF.

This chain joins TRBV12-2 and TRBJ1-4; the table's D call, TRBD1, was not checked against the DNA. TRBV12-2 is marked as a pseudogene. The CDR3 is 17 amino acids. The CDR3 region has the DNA TGTGCAAGTCGCTTAACTTACAGGGTTACAACTAATGAAAAACTGTTTTTT. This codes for CASRLTYRVTTNEKLFF.

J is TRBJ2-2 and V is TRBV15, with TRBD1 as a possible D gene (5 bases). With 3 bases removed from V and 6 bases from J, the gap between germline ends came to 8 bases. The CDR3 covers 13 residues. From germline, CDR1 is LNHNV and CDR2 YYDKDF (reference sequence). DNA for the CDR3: TGTGCCACCAGCAGCAGGGTCGCCGGGGAGCTGTTTTTT. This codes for CATSSRVAGELFF.

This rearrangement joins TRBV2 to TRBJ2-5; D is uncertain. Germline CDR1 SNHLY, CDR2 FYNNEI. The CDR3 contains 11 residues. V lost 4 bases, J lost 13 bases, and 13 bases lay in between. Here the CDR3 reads CASSANRITYF. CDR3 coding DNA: TGTGCCAGCAGTGCAAACAGAATTACGTACTTC.

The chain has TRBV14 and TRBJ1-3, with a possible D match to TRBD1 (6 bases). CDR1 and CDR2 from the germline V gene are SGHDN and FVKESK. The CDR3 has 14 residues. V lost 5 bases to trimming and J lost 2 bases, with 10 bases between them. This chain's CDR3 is CASSDRTAGNTIYF. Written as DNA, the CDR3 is TGTGCCAGCAGCGACAGGACAGCTGGAAACACCATATATTTT.